This T cell receptor (beta chain) emerged from a study of T cell repertoires and Cas9 in healthy adults. Study context: Multi-effector potency, cytotoxicity and lineage were assessed in SpCas9-reactive CD4 and CD8 T cells.

V lost 4 bases and J 5 bases, leaving 14 bases between the germline ends. Germline loops: CDR1 ENHRY, CDR2 SYGVKD. The CDR3 length is 14 residues. Study results and caveats: Reportedly, SpCas9-reactive effector T cell proliferation and function were mitigated by SpCas9-reactive Tregs in vitro.

Comment on this clone: Its target is unknown.

Measured with immunoSEQ multiplex PCR; TCRdb has only the in-frame clones, and not every one. The sample includes some 15,000 clones, 75% to 90% seen only once; the top ten take around 1.5%. The gene calls are TRBV10-3 and TRBJ1-2; weak D call: TRBD1 (5 bases). The sequenced sample was Tregs (CD4+, CD25+, CD127-, CD137-, CD154-) from PBMCs; culture status not recorded. This sequence was found in a human donor in good health. The CDR3, as DNA: TGTGCCATCAGTGTTGGGGGATCGCGGTATGGCTACACCTTC. Encoded protein: CAISVGGSRYGYTF.